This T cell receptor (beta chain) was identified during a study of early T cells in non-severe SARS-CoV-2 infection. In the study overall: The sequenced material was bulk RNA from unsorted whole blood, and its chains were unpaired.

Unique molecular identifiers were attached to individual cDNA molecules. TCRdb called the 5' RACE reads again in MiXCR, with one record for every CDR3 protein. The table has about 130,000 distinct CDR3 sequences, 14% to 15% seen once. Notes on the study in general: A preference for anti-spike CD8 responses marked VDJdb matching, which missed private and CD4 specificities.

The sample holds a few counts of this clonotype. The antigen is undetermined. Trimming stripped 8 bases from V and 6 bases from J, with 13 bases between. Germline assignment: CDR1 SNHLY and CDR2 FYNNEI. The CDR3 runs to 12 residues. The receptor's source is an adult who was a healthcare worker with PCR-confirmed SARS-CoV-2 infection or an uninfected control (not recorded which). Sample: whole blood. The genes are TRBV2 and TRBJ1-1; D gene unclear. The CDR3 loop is CASAGMRAEAFF. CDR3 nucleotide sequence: TGTGCCAGCGCGGGGATGAGGGCTGAAGCTTTCTTT.